Shown below are 5 T cell receptor beta chains from a single sample sequenced in a study of blood T cells in healthy people across ages. A J-beta primer mix and a sample-barcoded 5' primer were used in a second PCR of roughly 7 to 12 cycles. One entry per CDR3 protein, called by TCRdb with MiXCR from the 5' RACE reads. There are about 680,000 distinct CDR3 sequences in the sample; about 52% occur only once, and 25% to 35% lies in the top ten. The sample taken for sequencing was blood. The receptors come from an older woman in good health.

This sequence joins TRBV29-1 and TRBJ2-7, with 7 positions matching TRBD1. V shed 4 bases, J shed 10 bases, and the junction held 4 bases outside the gene matches. The germline gives CDR1 SQVTM, CDR2 ANQGSEA. The CDR3 is 10 residues long. CDR3 region: CSVADREQYF. The CDR3 region has the DNA TGCAGCGTTGCCGACAGGGAACAGTACTTC.

The chain has TRBV5-1 and TRBJ2-1, with 7 bases that match TRBD2. CDR1 SGHRS and CDR2 YFSETQ come from the germline V gene. V lost 4 bases to trimming and J lost 15 bases; unmatched junction nucleotides: 13. The CDR3 spans 13 residues. The CDR3 here is CASSDPGGGPTFF. CDR3 in DNA: TGCGCCAGCAGCGACCCTGGGGGGGGTCCGACGTTCTTC.

In regard to this clonotype: A read error may produce the germline difference seen at one junction end. V is TRBV10-3 and J is TRBJ2-7; TRBD1 might be the D (6 bases). This CDR3 comprises 14 residues. Germline values: CDR1 ENHRY, CDR2 SYGVKD. Here the CDR3 reads CAIRARQDSSEQYF. The DNA for the CDR3 is TGTGCCATCAGGGCCCGACAGGACTCCTCCGAGCAGTACTTC.

The table lists this clonotype with a few counts. The CDR3 is CASSLTSSYNSPLHF. In nucleotides, the CDR3 is TGTGCCAGCAGCTTAACGTCCTCCTATAATTCACCCCTCCACTTT. The chain has TRBV11-2 and TRBJ1-6; D is unresolved. The V gene lost 2 bases and the J gene lost 0 bases, with 5 bases spanning the gap. Germline CDR1 reads SGHAT; CDR2 reads FQNNGV. The CDR3 runs to 15 residues.

The chain joins TRBV20-1 to TRBJ2-3; no definite D call. Trimming stripped 7 bases from V and 2 bases from J, with 13 bases between. CDR3 length equals 13 residues. Germline CDR1 DFQATT, CDR2 SNEGSKA (reference sequence). The CDR3, as DNA: TGCAGTGAGGCGCACGGCTCCACAGATACGCAGTATTTT. It specifies CSEAHGSTDTQYF.